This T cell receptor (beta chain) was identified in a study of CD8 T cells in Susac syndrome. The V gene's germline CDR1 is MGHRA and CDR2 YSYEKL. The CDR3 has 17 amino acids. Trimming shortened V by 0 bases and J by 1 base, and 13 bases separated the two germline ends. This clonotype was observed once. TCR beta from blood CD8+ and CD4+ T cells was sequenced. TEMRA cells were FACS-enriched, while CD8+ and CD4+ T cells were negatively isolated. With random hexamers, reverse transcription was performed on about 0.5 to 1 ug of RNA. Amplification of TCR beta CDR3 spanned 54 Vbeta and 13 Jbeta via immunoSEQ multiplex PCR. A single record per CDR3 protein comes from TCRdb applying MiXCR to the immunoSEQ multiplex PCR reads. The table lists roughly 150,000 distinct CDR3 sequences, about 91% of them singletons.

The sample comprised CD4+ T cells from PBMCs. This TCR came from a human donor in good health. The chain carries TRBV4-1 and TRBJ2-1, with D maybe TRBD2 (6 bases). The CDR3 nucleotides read TGCGCCAGCAGCCAAGATCGTACGAGCGGGTCCTACAATGAGCAGTTCTTC. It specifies CASSQDRTSGSYNEQFF.